This TCR beta chain was recorded in a study of long-term antiretroviral therapy in people with HIV. Study-level points and caveats: Controls showed broader CDR3 length ranges than did the HIV repertoires. Post-ART diversity increased but stayed below transplant donor controls. Drawn between about 2004 and 2018, the blood was possibly obtained under older ART regimens.

Researchers ran immunoSEQ v3.0 at survey level. Sequencing used immunoSEQ multiplex PCR; TCRdb keeps in-frame clones, though not all of them. The sample lists tens of thousands of clones, approximately 82% occurring once. V lost 7 bases, J lost 6 bases, and 19 bases lay in between. Germline lookup yields CDR1 LNHDA and CDR2 SQIVND (reference sequence). The CDR3 runs to 15 residues. Comment on this clone: Its antigen is not identified.

This chain links TRBV19 with TRBJ1-5, with D possibly being TRBD1 (6 bases). The receptor was isolated from a man younger than 35 with HIV. The material was unsorted PBMCs, obtained 0.5 years after starting antiretroviral therapy. The CDR3 nucleotides are TGTGCCAGTAAATACACAACAGGGCGATTTCAGCCCCAGCATTTT. Protein sequence: CASKYTTGRFQPQHF.